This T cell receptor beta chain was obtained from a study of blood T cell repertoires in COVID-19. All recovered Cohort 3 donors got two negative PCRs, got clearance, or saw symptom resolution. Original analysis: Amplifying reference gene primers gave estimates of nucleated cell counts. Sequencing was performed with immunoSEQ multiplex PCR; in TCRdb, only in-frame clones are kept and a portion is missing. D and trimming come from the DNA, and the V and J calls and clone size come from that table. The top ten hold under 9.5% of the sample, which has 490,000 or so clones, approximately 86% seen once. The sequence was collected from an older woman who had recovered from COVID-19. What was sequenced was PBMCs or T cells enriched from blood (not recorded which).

This CDR3 is CASGLDRWMETQYF. DNA of the CDR3: TGTGCCAGCGGTCTGGACAGATGGATGGAGACCCAGTACTTC. V and J are TRBV6-5 and TRBJ2-5, with D possibly being TRBD1 (6 bases). From germline, CDR1 is MNHEY and CDR2 SVGAGI. The CDR3 length is 14 residues. V lost 8 bases to trimming and J lost 5 bases, with 18 bases between them.